Detailed here is one T cell receptor (beta chain). Per the original data handling: Quantification of nucleated cells was approximated via reference gene primer amplification. This table comes from immunoSEQ multiplex PCR, and its TCRdb copy is limited to in-frame clones, with some not included. The V and J calls and clone size are taken from that table; D and trimming were inferred from the DNA. The table includes roughly 90,000 clones, 86% detected once. V gave up 0 bases and J gave up 2 bases, with 10 bases separating them. The CDR3 extends over 14 amino acids. CDR1 GTSNPN and CDR2 SVGIG come from the germline V gene (reference sequence). The sample belongs to a study of blood T cell repertoires in COVID-19. As for the study in general: From the United States, Italy and Spain came samples of acute and convalescent COVID-19. The cDNA or gDNA used as material had been derived from T cells, B-cell-depleted T cells, or PBMCs.

The chain recombines TRBV30 with TRBJ1-2; perhaps TRBD1 as D (5 bases). Sequencing was performed on peripheral blood. The sequence derives from a human donor in a cohort sampled during active COVID-19. The CDR3 DNA is TGTGCCTGGAGTGTACGGAGGGGAAACTATGGCTACACCTTC. Its translation is CAWSVRRGNYGYTF. Looking up the rest from reference TRBV30 and TRBJ1-2 gives the full variable domain: SQTIHQWPATLVQPVGSPLSLECTVEGTSNPNLYWYRQAAGRGLQLLFYSVGIGQISSEVPQNLSASRPQDRQFILSSKKLLLSDSGFYLCAWSVRRGNYGYTFGSGTRLTVV.